The 24 T cell receptor beta chains in this list originate from one sample, sequenced in a study of beta chain features in type 1 diabetes. Every bit of the isolated RNA underwent reverse transcription, so sequencing read expressed TCRB transcripts. Profiled with immunoSEQ multiplex PCR; TCRdb holds only in-frame clones, not every one. Altogether 300,000 to 400,000 clones are present, around 8% being singletons, with the ten largest covering around 0.45%. Sequenced: central memory CD4+ T cells from blood. All receptors derive from a woman aged 18-35 years in good health.

This clone was seen only a few times. The rearrangement uses TRBV2 and TRBJ1-4; tentatively, D is TRBD1 (6 bases). In germline, CDR1 is SNHLY, CDR2 FYNNEI. This CDR3 is 15 amino acids long. Trimming removed 6 bases at V and 0 bases at J, with 11 bases between. In DNA, the CDR3 is TGTGCCAGCAGCACAGGGTTTGCAACTAATGAAAAACTGTTTTTT. As protein: CASSTGFATNEKLFF.

The gene calls are TRBV4-3 and TRBJ2-1; 8 positions match TRBD1. Germline V gives CDR1 LGHNA, CDR2 YSLEER. The ends lost 2 bases at V and 2 bases at J; junction bases unmatched: 8. CDR3 length: 17 amino acids. The CDR3 sequence: CASSQSPGQVTYNEQFF. As DNA, the CDR3 is TGCGCCAGCAGCCAAAGTCCGGGACAGGTTACCTACAATGAGCAGTTCTTC.

V and J are TRBV7-2 and TRBJ2-7, with 15 bases lining up with TRBD2. Germline V gene data show CDR1 as SGHTA and CDR2 as FQGNSA. After removal of 5 bases from V and 3 bases from J, the junction contained 2 bases not matched to a gene. The CDR3 is 15 residues long. For the CDR3, the DNA is TGTGCCAGCAGCCAGGGACTAGCGGGAGGCTACGAGCAGTACTTC. Protein: CASSQGLAGGYEQYF.

Only a few counts were recorded for this clone. The gene calls are TRBV7-2 and TRBJ2-7; TRBD2 aligns across 13 bases. The CDR3 totals 17 residues. The germline V gene has CDR1 SGHTA and CDR2 FQGNSA. Unmatched junction bases numbered 20, after V lost 7 bases and J lost 11 bases. The CDR3 DNA reads as TGTGCCAGCAACCCCTCCGCGACTAGCGGGAGGCCCAGGAAGAAGTACTTC. It codes for CASNPSATSGRPRKKYF.

This clone came up a few times. J is TRBJ2-7 and V is TRBV5-4; 8 bases agree with TRBD1. CDR3 length: 15 residues. The germline gives CDR1 SGHNT, CDR2 YYREEE (reference sequence). After removal of 3 bases from V and 3 bases from J, the junction contained 8 bases not matched to a gene. CDR3 protein: CASSWGTGDIYEQYF. DNA for the CDR3: TGTGCCAGCAGCTGGGGGACAGGAGACATCTACGAGCAGTACTTC.

The chain links TRBV28 to TRBJ2-5; TRBD1 matches 8 bases. The trim removed 6 bases at V and 3 bases at J, leaving 3 bases unmatched. The CDR3 is 13 amino acids. Germline V gives CDR1 MDHEN, CDR2 SYDVKM. CDR3 nucleotide sequence: TGTGCCAGCAGCCAACAGGGGGAAGAGACCCAGTACTTC. Translating it yields CASSQQGEETQYF.

This clone was recorded many times. The chain is built from TRBV10-3 and TRBJ2-1; D gene uncertain. CDR1 ENHRY and CDR2 SYGVKD come from the germline V gene. V was trimmed by 0 bases and J by 8 bases, leaving 2 bases between them. The length of the CDR3 is 11 residues. In nucleotides, the CDR3 is TGTGCCATCAGTGAGTCTTATGAGCAGTTCTTC. It encodes CAISESYEQFF.

This clone was seen a few times. This chain links TRBV11-2 with TRBJ2-7, with 12 bases identical to TRBD2. There are 15 residues in the CDR3. After removal of 2 bases from V and 7 bases from J, the junction contained 6 bases not matched to a gene. Germline lookup yields CDR1 SGHAT and CDR2 FQNNGV. The CDR3 sequence: CASSLSSSGRGEQYF. For the CDR3, the DNA is TGTGCCAGCAGCTTATCGTCTAGCGGGAGGGGTGAGCAGTACTTC.

The rearrangement links TRBV7-2 to TRBJ1-1; D not certain. Per germline, CDR1 SGHTA and CDR2 FQGNSA. V dropped 0 bases and J dropped 11 bases, with 13 bases sitting between them. This CDR3 has 13 residues. CDR3 sequence (DNA): TGTGCCAGCAGCTTAGCGGCGATCGCGCTGGCTTTCTTT. It translates to CASSLAAIALAFF.

In this sample, this clone turned up a few times. The chain joins TRBV28 to TRBJ2-2; 7 bases map to TRBD2. Losses at the gene ends were 0 bases for V and 9 bases for J; bases not matched to a gene: 10. In germline, CDR1 is MDHEN, CDR2 SYDVKM. This CDR3 region has 16 residues. For the CDR3, the DNA is TGTGCCAGCAGTTTATGGGGAGGGTACACCGACCGGGAGCTGTTTTTT. Protein sequence: CASSLWGGYTDRELFF.

V usage is TRBV7-3 and J usage is TRBJ1-2; TRBD1 might be the D (5 bases). The germline gives CDR1 SGHTA, CDR2 FQGTGA. The V gene lost 5 bases and the J gene lost 4 bases, with 17 bases spanning the gap. The CDR3 runs 15 residues. The CDR3 reads CASSPLAGASYGYTF. CDR3 DNA sequence: TGTGCCAGCAGCCCCTTGGCCGGGGCGAGCTATGGCTACACCTTC.

This chain connects TRBV28 to TRBJ1-5; D is unresolved. Per germline, CDR1 MDHEN and CDR2 SYDVKM. Trimming pared 4 bases from V and 13 bases from J, leaving 14 bases between. The CDR3 spans 12 residues. This chain's CDR3 is CASSSPRPWQHF. Here the CDR3 DNA reads TGTGCCAGCAGTTCCCCCAGGCCCTGGCAGCATTTT. The whole variable domain, filled in from reference TRBV28 and TRBJ1-5, reads DVKVTQSSRYLVKRTGEKVFLECVQDMDHENMFWYRQDPGLGLRLIYFSYDVKMKEKGDIPEGYSVSREKKERFSLILESASTNQTSMYLCASSSPRPWQHFGDGTRLSIL.

The genes are TRBV20-1 and TRBJ2-5; D is unresolved. V gave up 5 bases and J gave up 7 bases, with 11 bases separating them. The CDR3 runs to 11 residues. CDR1 is DFQATT and CDR2 is SNEGSKA in the germline V gene (reference sequence). In DNA, the CDR3 is TGCAGTGCTGGACCTTCGGGGACCCAGTACTTC. Translated, it gives CSAGPSGTQYF.

This clone was detected a few times. The chain couples TRBV28 to TRBJ2-2; D remains ambiguous. Germline CDR1 reads MDHEN; CDR2 reads SYDVKM. This CDR3 contains 14 residues. The V gene lost 6 bases and the J gene lost 7 bases, with 15 bases spanning the gap. In DNA, the CDR3 is TGTGCCAGCAGAGCGCAGCTACGTCTCGGGGAGCTGTTTTTT. Translation gives CASRAQLRLGELFF.

This clone has more than one count but fewer than ten. The rearrangement links TRBV27 to TRBJ2-1, with 10 bases fitting TRBD2. The germline gives CDR1 MNHEY, CDR2 SMNVEV (reference sequence). This CDR3 contains 14 residues. V dropped 6 bases and J dropped 2; count of bases not matched to a gene: 1. The CDR3 DNA is TGTGCCAGCAGAACTAGCGGGGCCTACAATGAGCAGTTCTTC. It codes for CASRTSGAYNEQFF.

In its sample, this clone was seen a few times. J is TRBJ2-1 and V is TRBV7-2; possible D gene TRBD2, 5 bases. Germline values: CDR1 SGHTA, CDR2 FQGNSA. The CDR3 contains 19 residues. V was shortened by 5 bases and J by 5 bases, with 28 bases between the two germline ends. The CDR3 DNA reads TGTGCCAGCAGCCCCCCCCTATCAAGGGCGGGTCAGATCAACAATGAGCAGTTCTTC. Protein sequence: CASSPPLSRAGQINNEQFF.

The J gene is TRBJ2-3, the V gene TRBV4-3; 11 bases are a match to TRBD2. The CDR3 is 17 residues long. Germline values: CDR1 LGHNA, CDR2 YSLEER. V lost 5 bases to trimming and J lost 5 bases; unmatched junction nucleotides: 12. The DNA of the CDR3 is TGCGCCAGCAGCAAAAGCCTTAGCGGGAGGGGGGGAGATACGCAGTATTTT. This translates into CASSKSLSGRGGDTQYF.

The table lists this clone with a few counts. The identical CDR3 is also encoded by other nucleotide sequences in the sample. The rearrangement uses TRBV7-9 and TRBJ1-2; the D gene is possibly TRBD1 (5 bases). CDR1 is SEHNR and CDR2 is FQNEAQ in the germline V gene (reference sequence). CDR3 size: 14 residues. V was pared by 1 base and J by 2 bases, with 8 bases between. The CDR3: CASSLVSGNYGYTF. CDR3 in DNA: TGTGCCAGCAGCTTAGTTTCAGGGAACTATGGCTACACCTTC.

This chain connects TRBV10-1 to TRBJ2-1; D is undetermined. The germline CDR1 and CDR2 sequences are WNHNN and SYGVQD (reference sequence). Deletions cut 6 bases from V and 8 bases from J, with 11 bases between. The length of the CDR3 is 12 residues. The CDR3 loop is CASRNGVDEQFF. As DNA, the CDR3 is TGCGCCAGCAGAAATGGTGTGGATGAGCAGTTCTTC.

This clone has a handful of counts. The rearrangement links TRBV19 to TRBJ2-1; 13 bases fit TRBD2. Per the germline V gene, CDR1 is LNHDA and CDR2 is SQIVND (reference sequence). V shed 7 bases and J 10 bases; nucleotides not matched to a gene: 16. CDR3 size: 17 residues. The CDR3 spells CASIRSVGTSGIWEQFF. DNA for the CDR3: TGTGCCAGTATAAGGTCCGTCGGGACTAGCGGGATCTGGGAGCAGTTCTTC. Combining the CDR3 with reference TRBV19 and TRBJ2-1 gives the whole variable domain DGGITQSPKYLFRKEGQNVTLSCEQNLNHDAMYWYRQDPGQGLRLIYYSQIVNDFQKGDIAEGYSVSREKKESFPLTVTSAQKNPTAFYLCASIRSVGTSGIWEQFFGPGTRLTVL.

V gene TRBV4-3 combines with J gene TRBJ2-7; D possibly uses TRBD1 or TRBD2 (5 bases each). CDR1 is LGHNA and CDR2 is YSLEER in the germline V gene. V was cut by 0 bases and J by 0 bases, with 9 bases left in between. The CDR3 totals 15 residues. The CDR3 bases are TGCGCCAGCAGCCAAGACGCGAGGGGCTCCTACGAGCAGTACTTC. Translated, it gives CASSQDARGSYEQYF.

This sequence joins TRBV6-5 and TRBJ1-5; D remains ambiguous. Germline loops: CDR1 MNHEY, CDR2 SVGAGI. Between the trimmed V and J ends, which lost 8 bases and 9 bases, there was a span of 20 bases. The CDR3 loop spans 14 amino acids. CDR3: CASGPGPSGRPQHF. The DNA for the CDR3 is TGTGCCAGCGGTCCCGGGCCCAGTGGGAGGCCCCAGCATTTT.

The gene calls are TRBV7-2 and TRBJ2-5; D remains ambiguous. Trimming removed 5 bases from V and 5 bases from J, with 12 bases in between. Per germline, CDR1 SGHTA and CDR2 FQGNSA. The CDR3 totals 13 residues. CDR3 amino acids: CASSLFAPETQYF. DNA of the CDR3: TGTGCCAGCAGCCTATTTGCCCCGGAGACCCAGTACTTC.

This clone showed up many times. The rearrangement uses TRBV15 and TRBJ1-5, with D possibly being TRBD1 (6 bases). V was pared by 4 bases and J by 6 bases, with 10 bases between. The germline V gene has CDR1 LNHNV and CDR2 YYDKDF (reference sequence). CDR3 length: 13 amino acids. DNA of the CDR3: TGTGCCACCAGCAATGGGGGGCTTCAGCCCCAGCATTTT. Amino acids: CATSNGGLQPQHF.